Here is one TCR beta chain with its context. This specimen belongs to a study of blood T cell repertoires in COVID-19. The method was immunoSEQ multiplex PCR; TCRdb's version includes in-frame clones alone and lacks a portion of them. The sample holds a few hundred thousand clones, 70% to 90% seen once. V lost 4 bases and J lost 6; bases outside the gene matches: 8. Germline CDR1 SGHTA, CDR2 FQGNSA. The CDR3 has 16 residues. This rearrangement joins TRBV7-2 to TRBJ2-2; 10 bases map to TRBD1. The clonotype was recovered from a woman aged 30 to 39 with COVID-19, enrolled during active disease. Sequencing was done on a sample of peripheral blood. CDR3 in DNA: TGTGCCAGCAGCTCGGCGGGACAGGGGTCTGCCGGGGAGCTGTTTTTT. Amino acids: CASSSAGQGSAGELFF. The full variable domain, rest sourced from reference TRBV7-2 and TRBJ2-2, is GAGVSQSPSNKVTEKGKDVELRCDPISGHTALYWYRQSLGQGLEFLIYFQGNSAPDKSGLPSDRFSAERTGGSVSTLTIQRTQQEDSAVYLCASSSAGQGSAGELFFGEGSRLTVL.